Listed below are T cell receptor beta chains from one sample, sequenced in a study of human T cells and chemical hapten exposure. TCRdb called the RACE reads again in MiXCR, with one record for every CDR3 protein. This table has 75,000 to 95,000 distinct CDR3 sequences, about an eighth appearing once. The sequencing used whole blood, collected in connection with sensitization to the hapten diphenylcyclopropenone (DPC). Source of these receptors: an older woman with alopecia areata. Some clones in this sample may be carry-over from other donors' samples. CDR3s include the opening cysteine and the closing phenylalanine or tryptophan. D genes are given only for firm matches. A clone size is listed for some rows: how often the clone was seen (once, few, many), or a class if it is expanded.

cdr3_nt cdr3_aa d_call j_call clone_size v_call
TGTGCCAGCAGCGTAGAACGGGAGCCCTACAATGAGCAGTTCTTC CASSVEREPYNEQFF - TRBJ2-1 - TRBV9
TGTGCCTGGAGTGTACTAGGGGGCGGTACAGATACGCAGTATTTT CAWSVLGGGTDTQYF TRBD1 TRBJ2-3 many TRBV30
TGTGCCAGCGGGACCTTAGGCCAGCCCCAGCATTTT CASGTLGQPQHF - TRBJ1-5 many TRBV3-1
TGTGCCAGCCGAGAAGCCTACGAGCAGTACTTC CASREAYEQYF - TRBJ2-7 few TRBV2
TGCGCCAGCAGTGAGTCTGGGGTTTTGTATGGCTACACCTTC CASSESGVLYGYTF - TRBJ1-2 - TRBV10-1
TGTGCCAGCAGTTTGGACAGCCCCGGGCAGTACTTC CASSLDSPGQYF - TRBJ2-7 many TRBV12-3/TRBV12-4
TGCGCCAGCAGCCCCGGACAGGGGGCCTACAATGAGCAGTTCTTC CASSPGQGAYNEQFF TRBD1 TRBJ2-1 many TRBV5-1
TGCGCCAGCAGCTTGGGTGGTTCCGGGGAGCTGTTTTTT CASSLGGSGELFF - TRBJ2-2 - TRBV5-1
TGCAGTGCGTCCTCCCGGACAGCCCTAGACAATTCACCCCTCCACTTT CSASSRTALDNSPLHF - TRBJ1-6 many TRBV20-1
TGTGTCAGCAGCTTAGGTAGCGGGCGAGGTGGTACGCAGTATTTT CVSSLGSGRGGTQYF TRBD2 TRBJ2-3 - TRBV7-2
TGTGCCAGCAGTGATTTGGAAGCTCCCGCCGGGGAGCTGTTTTTT CASSDLEAPAGELFF - TRBJ2-2 many TRBV2
TGCGCCAGCAGCGGATTGACCAATGAGCAGTTCTTC CASSGLTNEQFF - TRBJ2-1 many TRBV5-1
TGCGCCAGCAGCACCACTAGCGGGGTACAAGAGACCCAGTACTTC CASSTTSGVQETQYF TRBD2 TRBJ2-5 - TRBV5-1
TGTGCCAGCAGCGTAGCCGGGACTAGCGACTACGAGCAGTACTTC CASSVAGTSDYEQYF TRBD2 TRBJ2-7 many TRBV9
TGTGCCAGCAGCGTAGCTTGGGGCTCCTACGAGCAGTACTTC CASSVAWGSYEQYF - TRBJ2-7 - TRBV9
TGCAGCGTAAGTGACAAGAACACTGAAGCTTTCTTT CSVSDKNTEAFF - TRBJ1-1 few TRBV29-1
TGTGCCTCCGGGACAACTAATGAAAAACTGTTTTTT CASGTTNEKLFF - TRBJ1-4 few TRBV30
TGTGCCAGCAGCTGGAACAGCTTTCAGGGGTACGAGCAGTACTTC CASSWNSFQGYEQYF - TRBJ2-7 many TRBV5-5
TGTGCCAGCAGGGTGGAAAGGGTTGGTGAAAAACTGTTTTTT CASRVERVGEKLFF - TRBJ1-4 - TRBV28
TGTGCCACCGAACGAAGGTTTACAGGGGTCGTCGGGTACACTGAAGCTTTCTTT CATERRFTGVVGYTEAFF TRBD1 TRBJ1-1 many TRBV7-2
TGCGCCAGCAGCTTTCAAAGGACAGGGTCCGCTTACGAGCAGTACTTC CASSFQRTGSAYEQYF TRBD1 TRBJ2-7 many TRBV5-1
TGTGCCAGCAGCTTGTCGGCGCAGGCCCCTGAAGCTTTCTTT CASSLSAQAPEAFF - TRBJ1-1 many TRBV5-5
TGTGCCAGCAGCTTAGGCGCCACAACCTACGAGCAGTACTTC CASSLGATTYEQYF - TRBJ2-7 many TRBV7-2
TGTGCCAGCAACTTCCATCAGGGGTCGTTGTCTGGGGCCAACGTCCTGACTTTC CASNFHQGSLSGANVLTF - TRBJ2-6 - TRBV6-1
TGCAGTGCCACACGGTCGGATGGCTACACCTTC CSATRSDGYTF - TRBJ1-2 many TRBV20-1
TGTGCTAGCAGCTTAGCGCTGGGCTACGGCACAGGGCATGAGCAGTTCTTC CASSLALGYGTGHEQFF - TRBJ2-1 many TRBV7-7
TGTGCCACCAGCAGAGTTGCGACTGAAGCTTTCTTT CATSRVATEAFF - TRBJ1-1 many TRBV15
TGCAGTGCTAGAGTGAACACTGAAGCTTTCTTT CSARVNTEAFF - TRBJ1-1 many TRBV20-1
TGTGCCAGCAGCCTGACTACAGGGGACCCATGGGATAGCAATCAGCCCCAGCATTTT CASSLTTGDPWDSNQPQHF TRBD1 TRBJ1-5 - TRBV7-8
TGTGCCAGCAGCTTATACGTCGGGGGGGATAGCACAGATACGCAGTATTTT CASSLYVGGDSTDTQYF TRBD2 TRBJ2-3 many TRBV7-6
TGTGCCAGCAGTCCGCATTCGAGGGTTGACGAAAAACTGTTTTTT CASSPHSRVDEKLFF - TRBJ1-4 many TRBV6-6
TGCGCCAGCAGTGAGGGGACAGGGGCCTACGAGCAGTACTTC CASSEGTGAYEQYF TRBD1 TRBJ2-7 many TRBV10-1
TGTGCCAGCTCACAGACAAGGGAAGGCTTCTATGGCTACACCTTC CASSQTREGFYGYTF - TRBJ1-2 - TRBV18
TGTGCCAGCAGCCCCCCGATAGATACGCAGTATTTT CASSPPIDTQYF - TRBJ2-3 - TRBV12-3/TRBV12-4
TGTGCCAGCAGACAAATTAGTGGGGCGAACACTGAAGCTTTCTTT CASRQISGANTEAFF - TRBJ1-1 many TRBV27
TGTGCCAGCAGCTCCGGGACAGACACTGAAGCTTTCTTT CASSSGTDTEAFF TRBD1 TRBJ1-1 many TRBV11-2
TGTGCCAGCAGCCCCAAAGCTTCCGGGACTAGCGGGGCAAATACGCAGTATTTT CASSPKASGTSGANTQYF TRBD2 TRBJ2-3 many TRBV5-5
TGTGCCAGCAGCAGACAGAGCCGGGACAGTCGTCCCTACGAGCAGTACTTC CASSRQSRDSRPYEQYF TRBD1 TRBJ2-7 - TRBV11-2
TGTGCCATCACAGCGGCAGGGGGCTTTGGGGAGCAGTACTTC CAITAAGGFGEQYF TRBD1 TRBJ2-7 - TRBV7-9
TGCGCCAACGCGATATCCTGGGACACGTCCTACGAGCAGTACTTC CANAISWDTSYEQYF - TRBJ2-7 few TRBV5-1
TGTGCCAGCTCACCACTTCGTACAGGGTTAAATGACTACACCTTC CASSPLRTGLNDYTF - TRBJ1-2 - TRBV18
TGCAGCGTTGTTGGGACAGTCAGCACAGATACGCAGTATTTT CSVVGTVSTDTQYF TRBD1 TRBJ2-3 - TRBV29-1
TGTGCCACCCGTCCGGACAGGGAAAGAAAACTGTTTTTT CATRPDRERKLFF TRBD1 TRBJ1-4 few TRBV10-3
TGCGCCAGCAGCTTGTTCGACCCCTACGAGCAGTACTTC CASSLFDPYEQYF - TRBJ2-7 few TRBV5-1